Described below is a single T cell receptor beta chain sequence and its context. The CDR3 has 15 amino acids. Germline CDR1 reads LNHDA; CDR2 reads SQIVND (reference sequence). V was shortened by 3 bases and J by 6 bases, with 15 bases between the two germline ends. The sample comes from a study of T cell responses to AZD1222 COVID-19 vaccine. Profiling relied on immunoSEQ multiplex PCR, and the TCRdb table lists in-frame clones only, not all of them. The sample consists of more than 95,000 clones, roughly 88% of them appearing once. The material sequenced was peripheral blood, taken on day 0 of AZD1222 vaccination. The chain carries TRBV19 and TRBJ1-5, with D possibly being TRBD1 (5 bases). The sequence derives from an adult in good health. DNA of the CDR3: TGTGCCAGTAGTATCGGGGGAGAGAAGAGTCAGCCCCAGCATTTT. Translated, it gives CASSIGGEKSQPQHF. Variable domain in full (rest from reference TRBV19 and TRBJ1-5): DGGITQSPKYLFRKEGQNVTLSCEQNLNHDAMYWYRQDPGQGLRLIYYSQIVNDFQKGDIAEGYSVSREKKESFPLTVTSAQKNPTAFYLCASSIGGEKSQPQHFGDGTRLSIL.